The sequence of this TCR beta chain was determined in a study of a mutant IDH1 vaccine in newly diagnosed glioma. On the study more broadly: First vaccine doses came 4-6 weeks after radiotherapy alone, or with temozolomide cycles. The study held visit V12 at week 35 and visit V13 at week 47. Study-level points and caveats: Changes in top peripheral clonotypes did not appear linked to pseudoprogression.

Noted time point: week 47, end of study. Every single dose of the vaccine, 300 ug of mutant IDH1 20-mer peptide, came with topical imiquimod. Patients underwent eight vaccinations, which took place in weeks 1, 3, 5, 7, 11, 15, 19 and 23. This table comes from immunoSEQ multiplex PCR, and its TCRdb copy is limited to in-frame clones, with some not included. The sample holds approximately 60,000 clones; around 86% are singletons and the top ten take over 2.5%. A remark on this clone: Its specificity is not known.

The source of this sequence is a woman in her 50s with glioma. The sample here was PBMCs, taken from a glioma patient whose treatment included an IDH1 peptide vaccine.

The CDR3 here is CASSPLGQGKAGLFF. In DNA form, the CDR3 reads TGTGCCAGCTCACCACTGGGACAGGGAAAGGCTGGACTGTTTTTT. This chain links TRBV18 with TRBJ1-4; 9 bases are shared with TRBD1. CDR1 KGHSH and CDR2 LQKENI come from the germline V gene. V lost 1 base, J lost 13 bases, and 10 bases stayed unmatched. This CDR3 is built from 15 residues.